What follows are 29 T cell receptor beta chains derived from one specimen sequenced in a study of shared clonotypes between healthy human individuals. Measured with immunoSEQ multiplex PCR; TCRdb has only the in-frame clones, and not every one. Here the sample spans 950,000 to 1,100,000 clones, around 76% being singletons. The sequenced sample was memory CD4+ T cells sorted from blood. Described subset: CD45RA-negative fraction. These receptors were taken from a man in his late teens or twenties in good health.

The chain is built from TRBV18 and TRBJ2-7; possibly TRBD1 or TRBD2 for D (7 bases each). V was cut by 0 bases and J by 7 bases, with 16 bases left in between. Per the germline V gene, CDR1 is KGHSH and CDR2 is LQKENI. CDR3 length: 15 amino acids. CDR3 sequence reads: CASSPPAGGVGEQYF. The CDR3 bases are TGTGCCAGCTCACCACCGGCAGGGGGGGTTGGGGAGCAGTACTTC. Full variable domain (remainder filled in from reference TRBV18 and TRBJ2-7): NAGVMQNPRHLVRRRGQEARLRCSPMKGHSHVYWYRQLPEEGLKFMVYLQKENIIDESGMPKERFSAEFPKEGPSILRIQQVVRGDSAAYFCASSPPAGGVGEQYFGPGTRLTVT.

The chain employs TRBV11-2 and TRBJ2-3; tentatively, D is TRBD2 (5 bases). V shed 3 bases and J shed 9 bases, with 10 bases lying between them. The CDR3 is made up of 12 amino acids. The germline V gene has CDR1 SGHAT and CDR2 FQNNGV. The CDR3 sequence is CASSFESGTQYF. CDR3 bases: TGTGCCAGCAGCTTTGAATCGGGGACGCAGTATTTT. Variable domain in full (rest from reference TRBV11-2 and TRBJ2-3): EAGVAQSPRYKIIEKRQSVAFWCNPISGHATLYWYQQILGQGPKLLIQFQNNGVVDDSQLPKDRFSAERLKGVDSTLKIQPAKLEDSAVYLCASSFESGTQYFGPGTRLTVL.

CDR3: CASSLPTAGTGELFF. As DNA, the CDR3 is TGTGCCAGCAGTTTACCTACCGCGGGGACCGGGGAGCTGTTTTTT. The genes are TRBV28 and TRBJ2-2, with a possible D match to TRBD2 (6 bases). Trimming took off 2 bases at V and 5 bases at J, with 12 bases between the two ends. The germline CDR1 and CDR2 sequences are MDHEN and SYDVKM. This CDR3 spans 15 amino acids.

The chain recombines TRBV11-2 with TRBJ1-2; TRBD1 agrees at 9 bases. Looked up from germline, CDR1 is SGHAT and CDR2 is FQNNGV. The CDR3 spans 17 residues. With V trimmed by 4 bases and J by 7 bases, 16 bases remained unmatched. CDR3 loop: CASSSLGVGTGKPGYTF. In DNA, the CDR3 is TGTGCCAGCAGCTCATTAGGTGTCGGGACAGGGAAGCCTGGCTACACCTTC.

The rearrangement joins TRBV10-3 to TRBJ2-7; possibly TRBD2 for D (6 bases). CDR1 and CDR2 from the germline V gene are ENHRY and SYGVKD. CDR3 length equals 15 residues. V dropped 10 bases and J dropped 3 bases, with 22 bases sitting between them. CDR3 residues: CATGDAKTRHYEQYF. CDR3 sequence (DNA): TGTGCCACGGGGGACGCCAAGACTAGACACTACGAGCAGTACTTC.

This clone has a handful of counts. The rearrangement links TRBV4-1 to TRBJ2-5; D is possibly TRBD1 or TRBD2 (6 bases each). The CDR3 is 16 amino acids. Germline V gene data show CDR1 as MGHRA and CDR2 as YSYEKL. Trimming left V 5 bases short and J 0 bases short, with 16 bases between. The CDR3 DNA reads as TGCGCCAGCAGCGGTCGGGGGCCCCCATACCAAGAGACCCAGTACTTC. It codes for CASSGRGPPYQETQYF.

This clone has just one count. The gene calls are TRBV5-5 and TRBJ2-4; D uncertain. The germline CDR1 and CDR2 sequences are SGHKS and YYEKEE (reference sequence). V was shortened by 3 bases and J by 0 bases, with 13 bases between the two germline ends. The CDR3 runs to 16 residues. The CDR3 spells CASSWALELAKNIQYF. The CDR3 nucleotides are TGTGCCAGCAGCTGGGCCCTAGAGCTAGCCAAAAACATTCAGTACTTC.

The rearrangement joins TRBV15 to TRBJ2-3, with D tentatively TRBD2 (5 bases). Germline loops: CDR1 LNHNV, CDR2 YYDKDF (reference sequence). The CDR3 extends over 16 amino acids. The V and J ends lost 3 bases and 1 base respectively, with 14 bases between them. CDR3 amino acids: CATSSGKGARTDTQYF. The CDR3 DNA is TGTGCCACCAGCAGCGGGAAGGGAGCACGCACAGATACGCAGTATTTT.

This chain connects TRBV9 to TRBJ2-3; 9 nucleotides align to TRBD2. The germline CDR1 and CDR2 sequences are SGDLS and YYNGEE. J lost 7 bases, V lost 4 bases, and 19 bases had no gene match. The CDR3 totals 18 residues. The CDR3 reads CASSPLPGRGGGGNTQYF. As DNA, the CDR3 is TGTGCCAGCAGCCCCCTCCCAGGTCGCGGGGGGGGAGGGAATACGCAGTATTTT.

Regarding this clone: At one boundary the junction diverges from the germline segment, which might be a read error. V and J are TRBV6-1 and TRBJ1-2; TRBD1 aligns across 7 bases. The CDR3 extends over 12 amino acids. CDR1 is MNHNS, CDR2 SASEGT, per germline. The CDR3 DNA sequence: TGTGCCTCCTCCCCCTCTCGGGGACAGAATGGCTTC. Translated: CASSPSRGQNGF.

V is TRBV15 and J is TRBJ1-5, with TRBD1 as a possible D gene (6 bases). The CDR3 spans 16 residues. Germline V lookup: CDR1 LNHNV, CDR2 YYDKDF (reference sequence). Between the trimmed V and J ends, which lost 1 base and 0 bases, there was a span of 10 bases. CDR3 in DNA: TGTGCCACCAGCAGAGTGGCAGGGGCTAGCAATCAGCCCCAGCATTTT. Its translation: CATSRVAGASNQPQHF.

This clone has a handful of counts. The chain carries TRBV4-1 and TRBJ2-7; 8 bases map to TRBD1. Trimming took 6 bases from V and 6 from J; bases not matched to a gene: 10. The V gene's germline CDR1 is MGHRA and CDR2 YSYEKL. The CDR3 has 14 residues. DNA for the CDR3: TGCGCCAGCAGACCCGACAGGGGAGTGGGCGAGCAGTACTTC. This gives the protein CASRPDRGVGEQYF.

This clone appeared a single time. Other nucleotide sequences from this sample produce the same CDR3. This chain joins TRBV19 and TRBJ1-5; D not resolved. Germline loops: CDR1 LNHDA, CDR2 SQIVND (reference sequence). CDR3 length equals 13 residues. The V and J ends lost 3 bases and 4 bases respectively, with 7 bases between them. As DNA, the CDR3 is TGTGCCAGTAGTATTTTAGTGAATCAGCCCCAGCATTTT. Amino acid sequence: CASSILVNQPQHF. Combining the CDR3 with reference TRBV19 and TRBJ1-5 gives the whole variable domain DGGITQSPKYLFRKEGQNVTLSCEQNLNHDAMYWYRQDPGQGLRLIYYSQIVNDFQKGDIAEGYSVSREKKESFPLTVTSAQKNPTAFYLCASSILVNQPQHFGDGTRLSIL.

This clone was detected a few times. The genes are TRBV2 and TRBJ1-6; D is undetermined. V dropped 7 bases and J dropped 5 bases, with 9 bases sitting between them. Per the germline V gene, CDR1 is SNHLY and CDR2 is FYNNEI. This CDR3 has 13 residues. In DNA, the CDR3 is TGTGCCAGCACCCCAACCAATAATTCACCCCTCCACTTT. Protein sequence: CASTPTNNSPLHF.

A note on this clone: Other nucleotide sequences from this sample produce the same CDR3. The chain employs TRBV30 and TRBJ2-3, with D possibly being TRBD2 (6 bases). CDR1 is GTSNPN and CDR2 is SVGIG in the germline V gene (reference sequence). Trimming stripped 2 bases from V and 3 bases from J, with 12 bases between. The CDR3 runs to 14 residues. For the CDR3, the DNA is TGTGCCTGGAGTACGCAAGGAGGGACAGATACGCAGTATTTT. Translating it yields CAWSTQGGTDTQYF.

This clone was recorded a few times. The V call is TRBV6-4, the J call TRBJ2-5, with 7 positions matching TRBD1. The CDR3 is 16 residues long. Per germline, CDR1 MRHNA and CDR2 SNTAGT. J gave up 2 bases and V 3 bases, and 9 bases lay outside the gene matches. CDR3 nucleotide sequence: TGTGCCAGCAGTGAAGAGGAGGACAGGCCTCAAGAGACCCAGTACTTC. Translation: CASSEEEDRPQETQYF.

This clone was recorded a few times. The chain joins TRBV25-1 to TRBJ1-4; the D is unclear. V shed 0 bases and J shed 5 bases, with 7 bases lying between them. The V gene's germline CDR1 is MGHDK and CDR2 SYGVNS. The CDR3 extends over 14 amino acids. The CDR3 bases are TGTGCCAGCAGTGAATATCGAGAGAATGAAAAACTGTTTTTT. Protein: CASSEYRENEKLFF.

Notes on this clone: A much larger clonotype is one base distant, so this may be a read error. The chain uses TRBV4-3 and TRBJ1-5, with D maybe TRBD1 (5 bases). The CDR3 has 15 residues. The germline gives CDR1 LGHNA, CDR2 YSLEER. CDR3 bases: TGCGTCAGCAGCCAAAACCAGGGTACCAATCAGCCCCAGCATTTT. This gives the protein CVSSQNQGTNQPQHF.

The V gene is TRBV7-9, the J gene TRBJ1-1; D is possibly TRBD1 (6 bases). The V end was cut by 2 bases, the J end by 0 bases, with 16 bases between. The germline gives CDR1 SEHNR, CDR2 FQNEAQ (reference sequence). The CDR3 is 17 residues long. The chain's CDR3 is CASSLTGKISVNTEAFF. The CDR3 DNA reads as TGTGCCAGCAGCTTAACAGGGAAGATTTCCGTGAACACTGAAGCTTTCTTT.

V gene TRBV4-3 combines with J gene TRBJ2-7; 9 nucleotides align to TRBD2. The J segment lost 0 bases and the V segment lost 3 bases, leaving 3 bases of the junction unmatched. This CDR3 is built from 15 residues. Germline assignment: CDR1 LGHNA and CDR2 YSLEER. This chain's CDR3 is CASSQLLAGSYEQYF. The DNA of the CDR3 is TGCGCCAGCAGCCAGCTACTAGCGGGCTCCTACGAGCAGTACTTC.

The V gene is TRBV29-1, the J gene TRBJ2-2, with D tentatively TRBD1 (5 bases). The CDR3 contains 12 residues. Germline CDR1 is SQVTM and CDR2 is ANQGSEA. Deletions cut 6 bases from V and 8 bases from J, with 13 bases between. The CDR3 region has the DNA TGCAGCGTCAGCAGGGATTTAGGGGAGCTGTTTTTT. Residues: CSVSRDLGELFF.

The genes are TRBV11-2 and TRBJ1-4; D unclear. The CDR3 has 15 amino acids. Deletions cut 2 bases from V and 4 bases from J, with 11 bases between. The germline V gene encodes CDR1 SGHAT and CDR2 FQNNGV. CDR3 protein: CASSLSGRDNEKLFF. DNA of the CDR3: TGTGCCAGCAGCTTATCCGGCCGGGATAATGAAAAACTGTTTTTT.

This clone came up many times. V is TRBV6-6 and J is TRBJ2-1; D is unclear. Trimming shortened V by 6 bases and J by 7 bases, and 4 bases separated the two germline ends. The CDR3 totals 10 residues. Germline CDR1 MNHNY, CDR2 SVGAGI (reference sequence). CDR3 amino acids: CASSRNEQFF. As DNA, the CDR3 is TGTGCCAGCAGCCGAAATGAGCAGTTCTTC.

The chain is built from TRBV11-3 and TRBJ1-1; no reliable D call. The CDR3 sequence is 14 residues long. Per the germline V gene, CDR1 is SGHNT and CDR2 is YENEEA. Trimming removed 8 bases at V and 7 bases at J, with 20 bases between. The CDR3: CASAIGGQKNEAFF. The CDR3 DNA is TGTGCCAGCGCCATTGGAGGCCAGAAAAATGAAGCTTTCTTT.

The chain employs TRBV14 and TRBJ2-7, with 8 bases matching TRBD1. The CDR3 extends over 13 amino acids. CDR1 and CDR2 (germline): SGHDN, FVKESK. The ends lost 1 base at V and 4 bases at J; junction bases unmatched: 0. CDR3 DNA sequence: TGTGCCAGCAGCCAAGGACAGGGGTACGAGCAGTACTTC. Translated, it gives CASSQGQGYEQYF.

The chain employs TRBV6-6 and TRBJ2-5, with D possibly matching TRBD1 (6 bases). The V gene lost 6 bases and the J gene lost 7 bases, with 15 bases spanning the gap. This CDR3 region has 13 residues. The germline V gene encodes CDR1 MNHNY and CDR2 SVGAGI (reference sequence). The CDR3 nucleotides read TGTGCCAGCAGGTGGGACATAGAAGGGACCCAGTACTTC. Amino acids: CASRWDIEGTQYF.

This clone was observed a single time. This chain uses TRBV6-5 with TRBJ1-4; TRBD1 matches at 7 bases. V lost 5 bases to trimming and J lost 4 bases; unmatched junction nucleotides: 4. This CDR3 is built from 14 residues. Per germline, CDR1 MNHEY and CDR2 SVGAGI. CDR3 DNA sequence: TGTGCCAGCAGTATACAGGGGATTAATGAAAAACTGTTTTTT. This translates into CASSIQGINEKLFF.

The chain employs TRBV15 and TRBJ2-2, with 10 bases lining up with TRBD2. V was clipped by 5 bases and J by 5 bases; unmatched bases: 5. Germline CDR1 LNHNV, CDR2 YYDKDF (reference sequence). This CDR3 is built from 15 residues. CDR3 bases: TGTGCCACCAGCCTAGCGGGAGTAAAGACCGGGGAGCTGTTTTTT. Protein sequence: CATSLAGVKTGELFF.

In its sample, this clone was seen once. V and J are TRBV5-1 and TRBJ2-5; 10 nucleotides agree with TRBD2. Germline lookup yields CDR1 SGHRS and CDR2 YFSETQ. This CDR3 is 16 amino acids long. The J segment lost 2 bases and the V segment lost 7 bases, leaving 11 bases of the junction unmatched. CDR3 residues: CASGMGTSDRQETQYF. CDR3 DNA: TGCGCCAGCGGTATGGGGACTAGCGACCGACAAGAGACCCAGTACTTC.